The 5 T cell receptor beta chains in this list originate from one sample, sequenced in a study of T cells after yellow fever vaccination. TCRdb re-called the 5' RACE reads through MiXCR, storing one row per CDR3 protein. Among around 340,000 distinct CDR3 sequences, about 12% were seen once, and the ten largest hold approximately 3.3%. The sample consisted of CD4+ T cells sorted from PBMCs, taken 15 days after the yellow fever booster vaccination. These receptors originate from a man younger than 35 who received the YFV17D yellow fever vaccine.

The chain's CDR3 is CASTRQAVDTEAFF. The CDR3 bases are TGTGCCAGCACCCGACAGGCGGTCGACACTGAAGCTTTCTTT. V gene TRBV14 combines with J gene TRBJ1-1, with D possibly TRBD1 on 6 matching bases. The CDR3 is 14 residues long. V shed 7 bases and J shed 3 bases, with 15 bases lying between them. Looked up from germline, CDR1 is SGHDN and CDR2 is FVKESK.

There are a few counts of this clonotype. V and J are TRBV28 and TRBJ2-5, with TRBD1 matching over 8 bases. Unmatched junction bases numbered 5, after V lost 3 bases and J lost 5 bases. The CDR3 contains 14 residues. Germline V gene sequence: CDR1 MDHEN, CDR2 SYDVKM. The chain's CDR3 is CASSLRTGLETQYF. CDR3 bases: TGTGCCAGCAGTTTGCGGACAGGGCTGGAGACCCAGTACTTC. Together with reference TRBV28 and TRBJ2-5, the CDR3 gives the full variable domain: DVKVTQSSRYLVKRTGEKVFLECVQDMDHENMFWYRQDPGLGLRLIYFSYDVKMKEKGDIPEGYSVSREKKERFSLILESASTNQTSMYLCASSLRTGLETQYFGPGTRLLVL.

The chain recombines TRBV12-3 or TRBV12-4 with TRBJ2-7; D is perhaps TRBD1 or TRBD2 (6 bases each). This CDR3 has 14 amino acids. V was clipped by 6 bases and J by 1 base, with 13 bases between them. CDR3 protein: CASRDGGGSYEQYF. The DNA of the CDR3 is TGTGCCAGCAGGGACGGGGGCGGGTCCTACGAGCAGTACTTC.

This clonotype was seen more than once but under ten times. J is TRBJ2-7 and V is TRBV5-1; D unclear. The CDR3 spans 13 residues. Germline-derived CDR1 and CDR2 are SGHRS and YFSETQ. The V end was cut by 4 bases, the J end by 6 bases, with 14 bases between. CDR3 residues: CASSTGVSGEQYF. The CDR3 coding sequence is TGCGCCAGCAGCACTGGGGTGTCAGGCGAGCAGTACTTC.

This clonotype was picked up many times. The J gene is TRBJ1-5, the V gene TRBV27, with D perhaps TRBD1 (5 bases). With 2 bases removed from V and 4 bases from J, the gap between germline ends came to 15 bases. The CDR3 is 16 residues long. Germline loops: CDR1 MNHEY, CDR2 SMNVEV (reference sequence). The CDR3 sequence: CASSLRAGPGNQPQHF. The CDR3 DNA follows: TGTGCCAGCAGTTTACGGGCTGGCCCAGGGAATCAGCCCCAGCATTTT.